The next 24 T cell receptor beta chains were all read from a single sample in a study of blood T cell repertoires in COVID-19. Profiled with immunoSEQ multiplex PCR; TCRdb holds only in-frame clones, not every one. Here the sample spans a few hundred thousand clones, 89% being singletons. The sample comprised PBMCs or T cells enriched from blood (not recorded which). Source of these receptors: a woman aged 40 to 50 who had recovered from COVID-19.

This clone has a single count. The chain is built from TRBV3-1 (or the pseudogene TRBV3-2) and TRBJ1-4; TRBD1 matches at 10 bases. The junction had 16 bases not matched to a gene; V was cut back by 4 bases and J by 8 bases. The CDR3 has 18 amino acids. CDR1 is LGHDT, CDR2 YNNKEL, per germline (reference sequence). CDR3 DNA sequence: TGTGCCAGCAGCCCCACCGGGACAGGGGTATTGGTTTGGGAAAAACTGTTTTTT. This gives the protein CASSPTGTGVLVWEKLFF.

The chain links TRBV6-5 to TRBJ1-1; D remains unclear. CDR3 size: 12 residues. Germline V gives CDR1 MNHEY, CDR2 SVGAGI. V dropped 3 bases and J dropped 3 bases, with 5 bases sitting between them. The CDR3 here is CASSYLDTEAFF. CDR3 DNA: TGTGCCAGCAGTTATCTAGACACTGAAGCTTTCTTT.

The V gene is TRBV28, the J gene TRBJ1-2; TRBD1 is a possible D gene (5 bases). Trimming left V 2 bases short and J 8 bases short, with 15 bases between. The CDR3 loop spans 14 amino acids. Germline CDR1 reads MDHEN; CDR2 reads SYDVKM. CDR3 coding DNA: TGTGCCAGCAGTTTACCTCACGGGGGTTACGGCTACACCTTC. Its protein product is CASSLPHGGYGYTF.

V gene TRBV6-5 combines with J gene TRBJ1-3; TRBD1 is a possible D gene (6 bases). This CDR3 is built from 14 residues. Germline CDR1 is MNHEY and CDR2 is SVGAGI. V lost 7 bases to trimming and J lost 0 bases, with 10 bases between them. CDR3 nucleotides: TGTGCCAGCACAGGGGCGTCCTCTGGAAACACCATATATTTT. As protein: CASTGASSGNTIYF.

The CDR3 region is CASRDQSQGGEAFF. The CDR3 DNA sequence: TGTGCCAGCAGGGATCAAAGTCAGGGGGGTGAAGCTTTCTTT. V usage is TRBV6-5 and J usage is TRBJ1-1; TRBD1 agrees at 7 bases. V was pared by 6 bases and J by 7 bases, with 11 bases of the junction left unmatched. The CDR3 contains 14 residues. From germline, CDR1 is MNHEY and CDR2 SVGAGI.

The V and J genes are TRBV29-1 and TRBJ2-7; 7 nucleotides agree with TRBD1. The CDR3 has 15 residues. Germline trimming cut 3 bases from V and 0 bases from J; bases unmatched to any gene: 8. From germline, CDR1 is SQVTM and CDR2 ANQGSEA. CDR3 amino acids: CSVDSTGTSSYEQYF. The CDR3 nucleotides read TGCAGCGTTGACTCGACAGGGACAAGCTCCTACGAGCAGTACTTC.

This chain connects TRBV5-4 to TRBJ2-1, with D hard to call. V dropped 0 bases and J dropped 8 bases, with 12 bases sitting between them. CDR3 length: 14 residues. Germline V CDR1 and CDR2: SGHNT, YYREEE (reference sequence). CDR3 protein: CASSLVPSSDEQFF. The CDR3 DNA reads TGTGCCAGCAGCTTGGTTCCTAGTTCCGATGAGCAGTTCTTC.

This clone was counted a single time. The genes are TRBV18 and TRBJ2-1; TRBD2 matches at 13 bases. V dropped 3 bases and J dropped 7; count of bases not matched to a gene: 15. This CDR3 spans 19 amino acids. Germline CDR1 is KGHSH and CDR2 is LQKENI. CDR3 in amino acids: CASSPRTSGGAWERNEQFF. Written as DNA, the CDR3 is TGTGCCAGCTCACCTAGGACTAGCGGGGGTGCCTGGGAGAGGAATGAGCAGTTCTTC.

The chain carries TRBV11-2 and TRBJ2-2; 7 bases are a match to TRBD2. The CDR3 spans 16 residues. Per the germline V gene, CDR1 is SGHAT and CDR2 is FQNNGV. V was pared by 5 bases and J by 0 bases, with 6 bases of the junction left unmatched. CDR3 nucleotide sequence: TGTGCCAGCAGCGGAAAGCGGGGCCCGAACACCGGGGAGCTGTTTTTT. Amino acids: CASSGKRGPNTGELFF.

V usage is TRBV7-2 and J usage is TRBJ1-6, with a possible D match to TRBD1 (6 bases). Germline V gene lookup returns CDR1 SGHTA and CDR2 FQGNSA. The V end lost 0 bases, the J end lost 7 bases, and 10 bases lay between the germline ends. The CDR3 is 15 amino acids. The CDR3 here is CASSLASRGNSPLHF. The CDR3 DNA is TGTGCCAGCAGCTTAGCCTCCAGGGGCAATTCACCCCTCCACTTT. The variable domain in full, with the rest retrieved from reference TRBV7-2 and TRBJ1-6, is GAGVSQSPSNKVTEKGKDVELRCDPISGHTALYWYRQSLGQGLEFLIYFQGNSAPDKSGLPSDRFSAERTGGSVSTLTIQRTQQEDSAVYLCASSLASRGNSPLHFGNGTRLTVT.

This chain uses TRBV4-2 with TRBJ2-2, with D perhaps matching TRBD2 (6 bases). Trimming pared 3 bases from V and 2 bases from J, leaving 19 bases between. The CDR3 is made up of 18 amino acids. CDR1 and CDR2 from the germline V gene are LGHNA and YNFKEQ. CDR3 sequence: CASSHRPGLAANTGELFF. Here the CDR3 DNA reads TGTGCCAGCAGCCACCGTCCCGGATTAGCGGCTAACACCGGGGAGCTGTTTTTT.

The chain couples TRBV9 to TRBJ2-1; 12 bases fit TRBD2. The CDR3 extends over 15 amino acids. With 4 bases clipped from V and 4 bases from J, the junction kept 3 bases outside the gene matches. CDR1 and CDR2 from the germline V gene are SGDLS and YYNGEE. The CDR3 sequence is CASSSGTSGYNEQFF. The CDR3 DNA sequence: TGTGCCAGCAGCTCCGGGACTAGCGGGTACAATGAGCAGTTCTTC.

V and J are TRBV20-1 and TRBJ2-1; the D is unclear. The CDR3 length is 11 residues. The ends were cut back, 7 bases at V and 0 bases at J, with 4 bases in the middle. CDR1 and CDR2 from the germline V gene are DFQATT and SNEGSKA (reference sequence). In DNA form, the CDR3 reads TGCAGTGGAGGCTCCTACAATGAGCAGTTCTTC. It translates to CSGGSYNEQFF.

This chain connects TRBV5-8 to TRBJ2-7; no firm D call. V was cut by 0 bases and J by 1 base, with 8 bases left in between. The CDR3 has 14 residues. CDR1 is SGHTS, CDR2 YDEGEE, per germline. The CDR3 loop is CASSLELLSYEQYF. The DNA of the CDR3 is TGTGCCAGCAGCTTGGAACTGTTATCCTACGAGCAGTACTTC.

The rearrangement uses TRBV7-8 and TRBJ2-7; 8 nucleotides align to TRBD2. This CDR3 contains 15 residues. The V segment lost 0 bases and the J segment 9 bases; nucleotides outside the gene matches: 10. Germline V gene lookup returns CDR1 SGHVS and CDR2 FQNEAQ. The CDR3 sequence: CASSLALGTRGVQYF. The CDR3 nucleotides read TGTGCCAGCAGCTTAGCGCTAGGGACTAGAGGCGTGCAGTACTTC.

The chain is built from TRBV5-8 and TRBJ2-5; D is perhaps TRBD2 (5 bases). V lost 0 bases to trimming and J lost 5 bases, with 11 bases between them. The CDR3 consists of 14 residues. CDR1 is SGHTS, CDR2 YDEGEE, per germline. CDR3 bases: TGTGCCAGCAGCTTGGCGCGGCGGAGGGAGACCCAGTACTTC. Protein sequence: CASSLARRRETQYF.

This clone was seen a few times. The CDR3: CASSLDWTGGNEQFF. The CDR3 region has the DNA TGTGCCAGCAGCTTAGACTGGACAGGGGGCAATGAGCAGTTCTTC. The V and J genes are TRBV11-2 and TRBJ2-1; 10 nucleotides agree with TRBD1. The germline V gene encodes CDR1 SGHAT and CDR2 FQNNGV. Germline trimming cut 0 bases from V and 6 bases from J; bases unmatched to any gene: 2. This CDR3 region has 15 residues.

This chain connects TRBV19 to TRBJ1-5, with 9 bases matching TRBD1. Trimming took 6 bases from V and 7 from J; bases not matched to a gene: 4. CDR1 LNHDA and CDR2 SQIVND come from the germline V gene (reference sequence). The CDR3 loop spans 13 amino acids. The chain's CDR3 is CASRNRGQQPQHF. The CDR3 DNA reads as TGTGCCAGTAGGAACAGGGGGCAGCAGCCCCAGCATTTT.

The chain is built from TRBV6-5 and TRBJ2-6; D is possibly TRBD2 (5 bases). Germline V CDR1 and CDR2: MNHEY, SVGAGI. Trimming stripped 10 bases from V and 0 bases from J, with 7 bases between. This CDR3 has 13 residues. In DNA, the CDR3 is TGTGCCATCGAGGGCTCTGGGGCCAACGTCCTGACTTTC. Encoded protein: CAIEGSGANVLTF.

The rearrangement joins TRBV5-1 to TRBJ1-1; 9 positions agree with TRBD1. The CDR3 is 14 residues long. Losses at the gene ends were 3 bases for V and 4 bases for J; bases not matched to a gene: 4. Germline lookup yields CDR1 SGHRS and CDR2 YFSETQ. The CDR3 DNA follows: TGCGCCAGCAGCTACAGGGGGCAGGGCACTGAAGCTTTCTTT. It codes for CASSYRGQGTEAFF. Variable domain in full (rest from reference TRBV5-1 and TRBJ1-1): KAGVTQTPRYLIKTRGQQVTLSCSPISGHRSVSWYQQTPGQGLQFLFEYFSETQRNKGNFPGRFSGRQFSNSRSEMNVSTLELGDSALYLCASSYRGQGTEAFFGQGTRLTVV.

This rearrangement joins TRBV4-3 to TRBJ2-2; 12 bases line up with TRBD2. Germline CDR1 reads LGHNA; CDR2 reads YSLEER. There are 17 residues in the CDR3. V shed 3 bases and J 3 bases; nucleotides not matched to a gene: 5. The DNA of the CDR3 is TGCGCCAGCAGCCAGTCCCTAGCGGGAGGGTACACCGGGGAGCTGTTTTTT. Translating gives CASSQSLAGGYTGELFF.

This clone was recorded only once. V and J are TRBV24-1 and TRBJ2-7; 10 bases are a match to TRBD1. There are 16 residues in the CDR3. The V gene end was trimmed by 1 base and the J gene end by 2 bases; junction bases not matched to a gene: 4. Looked up from germline, CDR1 is KGHDR and CDR2 is SFDVKD. The CDR3, as DNA: TGTGCCACCAGTGATTTCGGACAGGGGGGGGCCTACGAGCAGTACTTC. Its translation is CATSDFGQGGAYEQYF.

V usage is TRBV3-1 (or the pseudogene TRBV3-2) and J usage is TRBJ1-5; D might be TRBD1 (6 bases). V was clipped by 1 base and J by 7 bases, with 14 bases between them. The length of the CDR3 is 15 residues. Germline CDR1 is LGHDT and CDR2 is YNNKEL (reference sequence). The CDR3 nucleotides read TGTGCCAGCAGCCAAGGCCCTACAGGGAACCAGCCCCAGCATTTT. Its protein is CASSQGPTGNQPQHF.

The rearrangement links TRBV10-3 to TRBJ1-1; the D gene is possibly TRBD1 (5 bases). The V and J ends lost 6 bases and 0 bases respectively, with 11 bases between them. The germline gives CDR1 ENHRY, CDR2 SYGVKD. The CDR3 is made up of 14 amino acids. In DNA, the CDR3 is TGTGCCATCAGGGGCCAGGGTATGAACACTGAAGCTTTCTTT. It is translated as CAIRGQGMNTEAFF.